The subject of this entry is one TCR beta chain. Its matching antigen is unknown. The data originate from a study of T cells in Graves' hyperthyroidism and ophthalmopathy. Study context: The blood sample was taken at first diagnosis, before treatment began. Overall study results and limits: Appearing also in blood were most of the thyroid clonotypes expanded above 0.001.

Inclusion characteristics of ophthalmopathy patients comprised a Clinical Activity Score of at least 3, a NOSPECS grade of at least 4, and duration under 3 months. Based on clinical symptoms, serum thyroxine and TRAb, thyroid ultrasound and orbital computed tomography, diagnoses were reached. From RNA transcripts, TCR beta CDR3 regions were amplified. A first-round RT-PCR of the TCR CDR3 used the HTBI primer set. TCRdb independently ran MiXCR on the multiplex PCR reads; one entry per CDR3 protein. The data contain about 520,000 distinct CDR3 sequences, roughly a quarter of them seen just once; the ten biggest clones take up roughly 10%. J lost 6 bases, V lost 4 bases, and 4 bases had no gene match. This CDR3 contains 14 residues. Germline assignment: CDR1 SGHVS and CDR2 FNYEAQ.

Sequences were obtained from blood. The TCR sequence derives from a woman between 25 and 40 years old with Graves' ophthalmopathy. This chain uses TRBV7-6 with TRBJ2-7; 12 bases map to TRBD2. DNA of the CDR3: TGTGCCAGCAGCTCCTCGGGACTAGCGGGCGAGCAGTACTTC. Its protein product is CASSSSGLAGEQYF. Full variable domain (remainder filled in from reference TRBV7-6 and TRBJ2-7): GAGVSQSPRYKVTKRGQDVALRCDPISGHVSLYWYRQALGQGPEFLTYFNYEAQQDKSGLPNDRFSAERPEGSISTLTIQRTEQRDSAMYRCASSSSGLAGEQYFGPGTRLTVT.